The T cell receptor beta chain under discussion was sequenced for a study of T cell responses to AZD1222 COVID-19 vaccine. CDR3 length: 16 residues. V shed 4 bases and J 0 bases; nucleotides not matched to a gene: 6. Per the germline V gene, CDR1 is SGHDT and CDR2 is YYEEEE. Clones were read by immunoSEQ multiplex PCR, and TCRdb kept only the in-frame ones, dropping some. This repertoire shows fewer than 130,000 clones, 90% to 95% found once; its top ten account for 2% to 2.5%. J is TRBJ1-2 and V is TRBV5-6, with TRBD1 matching over 10 bases. This receptor was taken from an adult in good health. The sample in question was peripheral blood, obtained on day 0 of AZD1222 vaccination. The CDR3 sequence: CASSLGQGKANYGYTF. In DNA, the CDR3 is TGTGCCAGCAGCCTGGGACAGGGGAAAGCTAACTATGGCTACACCTTC. Together with reference TRBV5-6 and TRBJ1-2, the CDR3 gives the full variable domain: DAGVTQSPTHLIKTRGQQVTLRCSPKSGHDTVSWYQQALGQGPQFIFQYYEEEERQRGNFPDRFSGHQFPNYSSELNVNALLLGDSALYLCASSLGQGKANYGYTFGSGTRLTVV.